Following are 24 T cell receptor beta chains from one sample sequenced in a study of T cell responses to AZD1222 COVID-19 vaccine. The data were produced by immunoSEQ multiplex PCR, yet TCRdb's version contains in-frame clones alone and is incomplete. Here the sample spans approximately 110,000 clones, roughly 87% being singletons. Sequences were derived from peripheral blood, sampled on day 0 of AZD1222 vaccination. The receptors were sampled from an adult in good health.

This sequence joins TRBV18 and TRBJ1-2, with 7 positions matching TRBD1. The CDR3 has 14 amino acids. V trimming: 0 bases; J trimming: 8 bases; junction bases outside the gene matches: 6. Germline-derived CDR1 and CDR2 are KGHSH and LQKENI. DNA for the CDR3: TGTGCCAGCTCACCACCGTCCAGGGGGGGAGGCTACACCTTC. Its protein product is CASSPPSRGGGYTF. The whole variable domain, remainder taken from reference TRBV18 and TRBJ1-2, is NAGVMQNPRHLVRRRGQEARLRCSPMKGHSHVYWYRQLPEEGLKFMVYLQKENIIDESGMPKERFSAEFPKEGPSILRIQQVVRGDSAAYFCASSPPSRGGGYTFGSGTRLTVV.

The chain has TRBV19 and TRBJ1-5; D might be TRBD1 (6 bases). Looked up from germline, CDR1 is LNHDA and CDR2 is SQIVND (reference sequence). Trimming shortened V by 6 bases and J by 9 bases, and 15 bases separated the two germline ends. The CDR3 is made up of 13 amino acids. The CDR3 region has the DNA TGTGCCAGTAGCGAGGGGGTAAATACGCCCCAGCATTTT. It is translated as CASSEGVNTPQHF.

This clone is a singleton in its sample. This chain joins TRBV7-2 and TRBJ2-5; possibly TRBD1 or TRBD2 for D (7 bases each). Between the trimmed V and J ends, which lost 7 bases and 5 bases, there was a span of 20 bases. This CDR3 is built from 15 residues. Germline V lookup: CDR1 SGHTA, CDR2 FQGNSA. CDR3 loop: CASTFQGGAGETQYF. Written as DNA, the CDR3 is TGTGCCAGCACCTTCCAGGGGGGGGCCGGGGAGACCCAGTACTTC.

This clone was found once. V is TRBV5-1 and J is TRBJ2-3; weak D call: TRBD1 (5 bases). The CDR3 is 14 amino acids. The V gene's germline CDR1 is SGHRS and CDR2 YFSETQ. V was pared by 2 bases and J by 4 bases, with 11 bases between. CDR3 nucleotides: TGCGCCAGCAGCTTCCTTGAAGGGGCAGATACGCAGTATTTT. Amino acid sequence: CASSFLEGADTQYF.

The J gene is TRBJ2-7, the V gene TRBV7-6; 8 nucleotides agree with TRBD1. The germline V gene encodes CDR1 SGHVS and CDR2 FNYEAQ. CDR3 length: 15 residues. After removal of 7 bases from V and 3 bases from J, the junction contained 11 bases not matched to a gene. The CDR3 DNA reads TGTGCCAGCACCCCCCTCAGACAGGGGAACTACGAGCAGTACTTC. Translating gives CASTPLRQGNYEQYF.

V usage is TRBV2 and J usage is TRBJ1-1; perhaps TRBD1 as D (6 bases). Germline CDR1 is SNHLY and CDR2 is FYNNEI. CDR3 length: 16 residues. V lost 5 bases to trimming and J lost 0 bases, with 16 bases between them. CDR3 amino acids: CASSQTGWFMNTEAFF. The CDR3, as DNA: TGTGCCAGCAGTCAGACAGGTTGGTTCATGAACACTGAAGCTTTCTTT.

The J gene is TRBJ2-7, the V gene TRBV19, with no clear D. Germline V gene lookup returns CDR1 LNHDA and CDR2 SQIVND (reference sequence). Trimming removed 6 bases from V and 0 bases from J, with 9 bases in between. The CDR3 extends over 13 amino acids. CDR3 sequence reads: CASSPESSYEQYF. CDR3 sequence (DNA): TGTGCCAGTAGCCCGGAGAGCTCCTACGAGCAGTACTTC. The whole variable domain, remainder taken from reference TRBV19 and TRBJ2-7, is DGGITQSPKYLFRKEGQNVTLSCEQNLNHDAMYWYRQDPGQGLRLIYYSQIVNDFQKGDIAEGYSVSREKKESFPLTVTSAQKNPTAFYLCASSPESSYEQYFGPGTRLTVT.

V gene TRBV7-9 combines with J gene TRBJ1-6; the match to TRBD1 covers 8 bases. Germline-derived CDR1 and CDR2 are SEHNR and FQNEAQ (reference sequence). J lost 13 bases, V lost 0 bases, and 5 bases had no gene match. This CDR3 region has 14 residues. This chain's CDR3 is CASSLATGGLPLHF. The CDR3 nucleotides read TGTGCCAGCAGCTTAGCTACAGGGGGTCTGCCCCTCCACTTT.

This clone has just a few counts. The rearrangement joins TRBV6-5 to TRBJ2-7; D unresolved. With 7 bases removed from V and 3 bases from J, the gap between germline ends came to 10 bases. This CDR3 region has 12 residues. The germline gives CDR1 MNHEY, CDR2 SVGAGI. The CDR3 coding sequence is TGTGCCAGCATTCTTAACATCTACGAGCAGTACTTC. Amino acid sequence: CASILNIYEQYF.

This clone was seen only a few times. This chain connects TRBV29-1 to TRBJ1-2; a possible D gene is TRBD1 (5 bases). The V end was cut by 3 bases, the J end by 8 bases, with 10 bases between. Germline CDR1 and CDR2: SQVTM and ANQGSEA. This CDR3 is 11 amino acids long. The CDR3: CSVDWGDGYTF. CDR3 coding DNA: TGCAGCGTTGACTGGGGGGACGGCTACACCTTC.

The rearrangement joins TRBV19 to TRBJ1-3, with 10 positions matching TRBD1. CDR1 and CDR2 (germline): LNHDA, SQIVND (reference sequence). V lost 5 bases to trimming and J lost 3 bases; unmatched junction nucleotides: 7. The CDR3 runs to 16 residues. Here the CDR3 DNA reads TGTGCCAGTAGTTCCCGACAGGGGGCTAATGGAAACACCATATATTTT. It is translated as CASSSRQGANGNTIYF.

The chain links TRBV4-1 to TRBJ1-1; perhaps TRBD1 as D (6 bases). The CDR3 loop spans 15 amino acids. Trimming shortened V by 4 bases and J by 4 bases, and 16 bases separated the two germline ends. Per germline, CDR1 MGHRA and CDR2 YSYEKL. This chain's CDR3 is CASSLMWGLGTEAFF. CDR3 nucleotide sequence: TGCGCCAGCAGCCTCATGTGGGGGCTGGGCACTGAAGCTTTCTTT.

V gene TRBV5-1 combines with J gene TRBJ1-4; TRBD1 matches 8 bases. CDR1 and CDR2 from the germline V gene are SGHRS and YFSETQ. J gave up 4 bases and V 5 bases, and 10 bases lay outside the gene matches. CDR3 length: 16 residues. The CDR3 sequence: CASRPGTGSLNEKLFF. CDR3 nucleotides: TGCGCCAGCAGACCCGGGACAGGTTCCCTTAATGAAAAACTGTTTTTT.

The rearrangement uses TRBV5-1 and TRBJ1-1; D perhaps matches TRBD1 (5 bases). Trimming removed 0 bases from V and 1 base from J, with 10 bases in between. Germline CDR1 reads SGHRS; CDR2 reads YFSETQ. CDR3 length: 15 residues. The CDR3 bases are TGCGCCAGCAGCTTGGCCGGGACTGCGAACACTGAAGCTTTCTTT. Its protein is CASSLAGTANTEAFF.

This clone was detected once. V gene TRBV3-1 (or the pseudogene TRBV3-2) combines with J gene TRBJ2-7, with D hard to call. Germline V lookup: CDR1 LGHDT, CDR2 YNNKEL (reference sequence). V was shortened by 4 bases and J by 5 bases, with 9 bases between the two germline ends. CDR3 size: 12 residues. CDR3 sequence: CASSRTDNEQYF. The DNA for the CDR3 is TGTGCCAGCAGCCGAACGGATAACGAGCAGTACTTC.

This clone was recorded a few times. V usage is TRBV6-1 and J usage is TRBJ2-5; D may be TRBD2 (6 bases). V gave up 3 bases and J gave up 7 bases, with 15 bases separating them. The length of the CDR3 is 14 residues. The germline V gene encodes CDR1 MNHNS and CDR2 SASEGT. CDR3 sequence reads: CASSEGLEMVTQYF. CDR3 DNA: TGTGCCAGCAGTGAGGGACTGGAGATGGTGACCCAGTACTTC.

This chain connects TRBV25-1 to TRBJ1-1; 7 bases are a match to TRBD1. The trim removed 4 bases at V and 1 base at J, leaving 3 bases unmatched. CDR1 and CDR2 from the germline V gene are MGHDK and SYGVNS. The CDR3 has 14 residues. CDR3 region: CASSGTGGNTEAFF. The CDR3 nucleotides read TGTGCCAGCAGTGGGACAGGAGGGAACACTGAAGCTTTCTTT.

This sequence joins TRBV15 and TRBJ2-7; D may match TRBD1 or TRBD2 (5 bases each). This CDR3 comprises 14 residues. Germline V CDR1 and CDR2: LNHNV, YYDKDF (reference sequence). Trimming stripped 3 bases from V and 9 bases from J, with 18 bases between. The CDR3, as DNA: TGTGCCACCAGCAGTCCGGGGCAACTTTTTGTGCAGTACTTC. This encodes CATSSPGQLFVQYF.

This clone was picked up one time. The rearrangement links TRBV10-3 to TRBJ2-7, with 9 positions matching TRBD1. Germline V lookup: CDR1 ENHRY, CDR2 SYGVKD. The V segment lost 10 bases and the J segment 5 bases; nucleotides outside the gene matches: 3. The CDR3 is made up of 11 amino acids. The CDR3: CATRTGDEQYF. CDR3 coding DNA: TGTGCCACCCGGACAGGGGACGAGCAGTACTTC.

J is TRBJ2-1 and V is TRBV19; 12 nucleotides agree with TRBD2. Germline CDR1 LNHDA, CDR2 SQIVND (reference sequence). This CDR3 region has 15 residues. J lost 4 bases, V lost 5 bases, and 3 bases had no gene match. The CDR3 nucleotides read TGTGCCAGTAGTCTAACTAGCGGGGGGTACAATGAGCAGTTCTTC. Protein product: CASSLTSGGYNEQFF.

The V call is TRBV5-4, the J call TRBJ2-5; D perhaps matches TRBD1 (5 bases). V lost 0 bases and J 4 bases, leaving 13 bases between the germline ends. The CDR3 covers 15 residues. Germline-derived CDR1 and CDR2 are SGHNT and YYREEE (reference sequence). The CDR3 coding sequence is TGTGCCAGCAGCTTGGGGGGCGAGAGAGGAGAGACCCAGTACTTC. Residues: CASSLGGERGETQYF.

The V and J genes are TRBV4-3 and TRBJ1-2; D ambiguous. Germline values: CDR1 LGHNA, CDR2 YSLEER. V was shortened by 0 bases and J by 4 bases, with 15 bases between the two germline ends. CDR3 length: 16 residues. CDR3 residues: CASSQDGQATLYGYTF. DNA for the CDR3: TGCGCCAGCAGCCAAGATGGGCAGGCGACGCTCTATGGCTACACCTTC.

This chain joins TRBV19 and TRBJ2-7; D might be TRBD2 (6 bases). CDR1 is LNHDA and CDR2 is SQIVND in the germline V gene (reference sequence). The V and J ends lost 4 bases and 6 bases respectively, with 22 bases between them. This CDR3 region has 16 residues. CDR3 nucleotides: TGTGCCAGTAGTAGTCGCGCGGGCCTAGCCGGGAGCGAGCAGTACTTC. This gives the protein CASSSRAGLAGSEQYF.

This clone was detected only once. The rearrangement joins TRBV18 to TRBJ2-5, with 7 bases that match TRBD1. The CDR3 extends over 18 amino acids. Germline-derived CDR1 and CDR2 are KGHSH and LQKENI. Trimming removed 1 base from V and 5 bases from J; junction bases left unmatched: 16. CDR3 coding DNA: TGTGCCAGCTCACCACGAGGGGGCTCTAGTGCCCCCAAGGAGACCCAGTACTTC. Translated, it gives CASSPRGGSSAPKETQYF.